This TCR beta chain was sequenced during a study of blood T cell repertoires in COVID-19 (dated by TCRdb to 2020 to 2022). About the full investigation: Samples from collaborators originated in the United States, Italy and Spain and spanned both the acute and convalescent phases of COVID-19. The samples were drawn from two sources: the first 160 participants of the ongoing ImmuneRACE study, and 1,000 to 1,500 subjects contributed by 6 global collaborators. Subjects who had been exposed to COVID-19, were actively infected with it, or had recovered from it provided the deeply sampled blood TCRbeta repertoires that made up the dataset. The prospective study material was composed of cDNA or gDNA derived from T cells, B-cell-depleted T cells, or PBMCs. Nearly every sample came with metadata listing a de-identified subject ID, COVID-19 status, age in years and sex. Where available, HLA class I and class II types were obtained from metadata supplied by the sample provider rather than from assay-based typing. The repertoires were released in a freely available public database intended as a resource for research on the immune response to SARS-CoV-2.

Results the study describes overall, beyond this receptor: How much clinical and demographic metadata was included differed by source and by participant, and the metadata was provided uncurated.

TCRbeta CDR3 regions were amplified from genomic DNA by means of the immunoSEQ Assay, a bias-controlled multiplex PCR. In the authors' own workflow: The number of nucleated cells in each sample was estimated from the amplification of reference gene primers within the assay. To quantify the absolute abundance of each unique TCRbeta CDR3 rearrangement, sequence reads were collapsed and filtered. Productive Simpson clonality was computed per sample as the square root of Simpson's diversity index over productive rearrangements. Imported from immuneACCESS, the table was reduced by TCRdb to in-frame sequences with V and J called. These copies leave out some clones; in studies compared against another copy, an unresolved V gene accounts for under half, and the cause of the remainder is not known. V and J calls and clone size come straight from that table; D and trimming were deduced from the DNA. Present in this sample are about 440,000 clones, 70% to 90% of which were seen just once. The leading ten clones occupy nearly 2% of the sample.

The germline V end is reduced by 1 base and the J end by 7 bases; junction bases left unmatched: 14. The CDR3 goes from the cysteine to the phenylalanine over 18 residues. Only the CDR3 DNA stays, 54 bases, in frame from base 1. As encoded in the germline V gene, CDR1 is SGHAT while CDR2 is FQNNGV. About this clone: Which antigen it targets is not known. No quality values exist for individual bases; no much larger clone is one base distant.

Participants in the prospective study were enrolled through a virtual design, were aged about 18 to 90 years, and lived in 24 United States geographic areas. To assign participants to cohorts, the prospective study relied on clinical history that participants themselves reported in a screening survey and a study questionnaire. In the prospective study, whole blood, serum and a nasopharyngeal or oropharyngeal swab were collected from each participant by mobile phlebotomists. Participants in the prospective study had the option to provide additional blood draws and questionnaires over an approximately 2-month period. Before DNA extraction, blood samples from the prospective study were shipped at room temperature or frozen.

Sample: PBMCs or T cells enriched from blood (not recorded which). This receptor was taken from a woman aged 18-29 years with acute COVID-19. In this chain, TRBV11-2 is recombined with TRBJ2-2, and 8 bases in between align with TRBD2. The base sequence is TGTGCCAGCAGCTTAGTCTGGATAGCGGGATGGGAGGACGGGGAGCTGTTTTTT. This sequence encodes CASSLVWIAGWEDGELFF.